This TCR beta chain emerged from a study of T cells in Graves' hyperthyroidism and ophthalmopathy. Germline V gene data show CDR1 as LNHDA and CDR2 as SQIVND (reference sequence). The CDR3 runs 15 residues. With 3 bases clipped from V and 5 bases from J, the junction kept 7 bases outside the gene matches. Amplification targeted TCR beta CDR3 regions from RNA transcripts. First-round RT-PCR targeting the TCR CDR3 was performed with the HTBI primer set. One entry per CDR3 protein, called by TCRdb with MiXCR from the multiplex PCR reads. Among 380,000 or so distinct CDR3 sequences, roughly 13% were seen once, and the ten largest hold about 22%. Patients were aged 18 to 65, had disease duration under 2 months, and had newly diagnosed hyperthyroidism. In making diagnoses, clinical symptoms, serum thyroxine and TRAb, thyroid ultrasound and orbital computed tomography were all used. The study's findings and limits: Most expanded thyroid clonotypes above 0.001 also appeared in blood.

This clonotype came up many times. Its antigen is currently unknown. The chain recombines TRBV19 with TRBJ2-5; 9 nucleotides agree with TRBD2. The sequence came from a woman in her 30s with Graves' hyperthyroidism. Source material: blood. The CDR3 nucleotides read TGTGCCAGTAGTATGGTGTGGCGGGAGGGGGAGACCCAGTACTTC. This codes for CASSMVWREGETQYF. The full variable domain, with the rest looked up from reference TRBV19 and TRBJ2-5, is DGGITQSPKYLFRKEGQNVTLSCEQNLNHDAMYWYRQDPGQGLRLIYYSQIVNDFQKGDIAEGYSVSREKKESFPLTVTSAQKNPTAFYLCASSMVWREGETQYFGPGTRLLVL.